A selection of T cell receptor beta chains follows, all from one sample in a study of cytomegalovirus exposure and HLA in healthy donors. The data were produced by immunoSEQ multiplex PCR, yet TCRdb's version contains in-frame clones alone and is incomplete. The table records tens of thousands of clones, around two thirds of them present only once. Sequenced: PBMCs. These receptors originate from a man aged 25-40 years in good health and CMV-seronegative. Each CDR3 is given with its conserved first and last residue. D genes are given only for firm matches. The size field is filled for only some rows; it gives once, few, many or a size class.

j_call: TRBJ2-7; d_call: -; v_call: TRBV7-9; clone_size: few; cdr3_nt: TGTGCCAGCAGCTCTCGACTCGGTCGAGGTTACTCCTACGAGCAGTACTTC; cdr3_aa: CASSSRLGRGYSYEQYF
j_call: TRBJ2-7; d_call: TRBD1; v_call: TRBV11-2; clone_size: -; cdr3_nt: TGTGCCAGCAGCTTAGAGCAGGGGGCAGGGGTCTCCTACGAGCAGTACTTC; cdr3_aa: CASSLEQGAGVSYEQYF
j_call: TRBJ2-5; d_call: -; v_call: TRBV13; clone_size: once; cdr3_nt: TGTGCCAGCAGCCTACACCTTGGGGCTAGCGAGGGGACCCAGTACTTC; cdr3_aa: CASSLHLGASEGTQYF
j_call: TRBJ2-7; d_call: TRBD1; v_call: TRBV5-4; clone_size: -; cdr3_nt: TGTGCCAGCAGCTCCTCCCAGACAGGGTGGGAGCAGTACTTC; cdr3_aa: CASSSSQTGWEQYF
j_call: TRBJ1-1; d_call: TRBD1; v_call: TRBV10-3; clone_size: -; cdr3_nt: TGTGCCATCAGTGAACGAGGACAGGGGGGGACTGAAGCTTTCTTT; cdr3_aa: CAISERGQGGTEAFF
j_call: TRBJ1-5; d_call: TRBD1; v_call: TRBV2; clone_size: -; cdr3_nt: TGTGCCAGCATGGAAGGGGGCGTCAATCAGCCCCAGCATTTT; cdr3_aa: CASMEGGVNQPQHF
j_call: TRBJ2-2; d_call: TRBD2; v_call: TRBV30; clone_size: -; cdr3_nt: TGTGCTTGCCGCGGACTAGACCTGACCGGGGAGCTGTTTTTT; cdr3_aa: CACRGLDLTGELFF
j_call: TRBJ1-4; d_call: TRBD1; v_call: TRBV10-3; clone_size: -; cdr3_nt: TGTGCCATCAGGAAACAGGGGGGGAATGAAAAACTGTTTTTT; cdr3_aa: CAIRKQGGNEKLFF
j_call: TRBJ2-7; d_call: -; v_call: TRBV5-1; clone_size: few; cdr3_nt: TGCGCCAGCAGTTCTCCAGGGAACTCCTACGAGCAGTACTTC; cdr3_aa: CASSSPGNSYEQYF
j_call: TRBJ2-7; d_call: TRBD1; v_call: TRBV19; clone_size: once; cdr3_nt: TGTGCCAGTAGAGCCTGGGACAGGGACAAGCAGTACTTC; cdr3_aa: CASRAWDRDKQYF
j_call: TRBJ1-4; d_call: TRBD1; v_call: TRBV18; clone_size: -; cdr3_nt: TGTGCCAGCTCACGAACAGGGGTCGTTAATGAAAAACTGTTTTTT; cdr3_aa: CASSRTGVVNEKLFF
j_call: TRBJ2-3; d_call: -; v_call: TRBV9; clone_size: -; cdr3_nt: TGTGCCAGCAGCGTAGCTACTTCCTCAGATACGCAGTATTTT; cdr3_aa: CASSVATSSDTQYF
j_call: TRBJ1-2; d_call: TRBD1; v_call: TRBV5-6; clone_size: few; cdr3_nt: TGTGCCAGCAGCCAGGACAGGGGAGTGAGTGGAAATGGCTACACCTTC; cdr3_aa: CASSQDRGVSGNGYTF
j_call: TRBJ2-3; d_call: -; v_call: TRBV10-3; clone_size: -; cdr3_nt: TGTGCCATCAGTGGACCGGGACAAACTTCCACAGATACGCAGTATTTT; cdr3_aa: CAISGPGQTSTDTQYF
j_call: TRBJ2-7; d_call: TRBD2; v_call: TRBV19; clone_size: -; cdr3_nt: TGTGCCAGTAGTATCGGGACTAGCGGGACCTCCTACGAGCAGTACTTC; cdr3_aa: CASSIGTSGTSYEQYF
j_call: TRBJ2-7; d_call: TRBD1; v_call: TRBV10-3; clone_size: -; cdr3_nt: TGTGCCATCAAGGGGGGCGCCGGTACAGGGGGCTCCTACGAGCAGTACTTC; cdr3_aa: CAIKGGAGTGGSYEQYF
j_call: TRBJ2-7; d_call: TRBD2; v_call: TRBV5-1; clone_size: -; cdr3_nt: TGCGCCAGCAGTTTAAAGGGACTAGCGGGAGAGGGAGCAACCTACGAGCAGTACTTC; cdr3_aa: CASSLKGLAGEGATYEQYF
j_call: TRBJ2-3; d_call: -; v_call: TRBV5-1; clone_size: -; cdr3_nt: TGCGCCAGCAGCTTGAGTCTAGTGGAAGATACGCAGTATTTT; cdr3_aa: CASSLSLVEDTQYF
j_call: TRBJ2-7; d_call: TRBD1; v_call: TRBV27; clone_size: -; cdr3_nt: TGTGCCAGCAGTTCGGGACAGGGGATCTCCTACGAGCAGTACTTC; cdr3_aa: CASSSGQGISYEQYF